This record looks at one TCR beta chain sequence and its context. The antigen is unknown. This sample was included in a study of cytomegalovirus exposure and HLA in healthy donors. Study information: In a later analysis, the 120 or so validation repertoires were reported to have used the same platform as the approximately 700 first-cohort repertoires. Study-level points and caveats: The finding came from a later analysis; first-cohort TCR clusters tended to co-occur in the approximately 120 validation repertoires. The study listed roughly 160 cytomegalovirus-associated TCR beta chains.

The CDR3 has 15 residues. Trimming left V 1 base short and J 0 bases short, with 8 bases between. The germline V gene encodes CDR1 LNHDA and CDR2 SQIVND (reference sequence). This table comes from immunoSEQ multiplex PCR, and its TCRdb copy is limited to in-frame clones, with some not included. The sample includes around 300,000 clones, around 90% of them seen just once. This chain joins TRBV19 and TRBJ2-3, with a tentative D call TRBD2 (6 bases). Sequenced sample: PBMCs. The clonotype was recovered from a woman aged 25-40 years in good health and CMV-seropositive. Here the CDR3 DNA reads TGTGCCAGTAGTATAGTTAGCGGTAGCACAGATACGCAGTATTTT. Its protein is CASSIVSGSTDTQYF.